The 3 T cell receptor beta chains below come from one sample, sequenced in a study of Ad26.COV2.S vaccination and SARS-CoV-2 variants. The repertoire was sequenced with immunoSEQ multiplex PCR; TCRdb's copy has only in-frame clones and lacks some. The table shows some 250,000 clones, with roughly 88% occurring only once. Treatment reported: approximately 18 received Ad26.COV2.S at low or high dose, single or two shots; about 5 received placebo; per-sample allocation not given. Day 63 after the first vaccine or placebo injection was the time point for sampling. The input for sequencing was peripheral blood, taken in a trial of Ad26.COV2.S vaccine versus placebo. The receptors derive from a person aged 18-65 years who received the Ad26.COV2.S COVID-19 vaccine or a placebo.

The CDR3 here is CASSPGFEGMNTEAFF. In DNA, the CDR3 is TGTGCCAGCAGCCCGGGTTTTGAGGGGATGAACACTGAAGCTTTCTTT. This chain uses TRBV7-9 with TRBJ1-1; TRBD1 might be the D (5 bases). CDR3 size: 16 residues. The germline V and J ends were trimmed by 5 bases and 0 bases, with 16 bases remaining between them. The germline V gene has CDR1 SEHNR and CDR2 FQNEAQ (reference sequence).

V usage is TRBV7-9 and J usage is TRBJ2-7; D might be TRBD1 (5 bases). The CDR3 loop spans 16 amino acids. Trimming took off 4 bases at V and 0 bases at J, with 16 bases between the two ends. Germline V lookup: CDR1 SEHNR, CDR2 FQNEAQ (reference sequence). The CDR3 region is CASSSSSQGISYEQYF. The CDR3 nucleotides read TGTGCCAGCAGCTCCTCAAGCCAGGGCATCTCCTACGAGCAGTACTTC.

This clone was seen just once. CDR3 sequence: CASSQDQGTEAFF. CDR3 nucleotide sequence: TGCGCCAGCAGCCAAGATCAAGGCACTGAAGCTTTCTTT. The chain couples TRBV4-3 to TRBJ1-1; D not certain. Germline CDR1 and CDR2: LGHNA and YSLEER. The CDR3 is 13 residues long. V gave up 0 bases and J gave up 4 bases, with 6 bases separating them.